What follows is one TCR beta chain and its context. Its antigen is undetermined. The TCR beta cDNA libraries contained unique molecular identifiers. Some 500,000 cDNA molecules were recovered from an input of about 0.9 to 11 million T cells. One entry per CDR3 protein, called by TCRdb with MiXCR from the PCR reads. The sample has approximately 690,000 distinct CDR3 sequences; 55% to 70% are singletons. The V gene lost 0 bases and the J gene lost 7 bases, with 10 bases spanning the gap. The CDR3 loop spans 14 amino acids. Germline V gene data show CDR1 as LGHDT and CDR2 as YNNKEL (reference sequence). The data were taken from a study of post-analysis software for immune sequencing data. Study-wide results and caveats: With TRBV5-6, TRBV5-1 and TRBV20-1 included, about five TRBV segments were more frequent in patients than in controls. F measure grouped same-batch samples tightly together.

The chain joins TRBV3-1 to TRBJ2-1; D is unresolved. Sequencing was performed on blood. The clonotype was recovered from a girl aged 2-9 years with multiple sclerosis. The DNA for the CDR3 is TGTGCCAGCAGCCAAGAACCTAACGGGAATGAGCAGTTCTTC. Its protein is CASSQEPNGNEQFF.